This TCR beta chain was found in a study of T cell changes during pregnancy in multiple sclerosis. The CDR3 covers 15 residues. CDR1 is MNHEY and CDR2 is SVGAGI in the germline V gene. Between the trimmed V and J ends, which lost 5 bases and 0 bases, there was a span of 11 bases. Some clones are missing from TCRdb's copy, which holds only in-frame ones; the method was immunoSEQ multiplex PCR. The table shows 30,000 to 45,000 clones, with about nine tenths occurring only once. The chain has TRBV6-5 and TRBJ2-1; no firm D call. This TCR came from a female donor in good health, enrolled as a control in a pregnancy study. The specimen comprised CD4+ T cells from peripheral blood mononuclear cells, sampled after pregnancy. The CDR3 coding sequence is TGTGCCAGCAGTATCCAGAGGAGCTCCTACAATGAGCAGTTCTTC. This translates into CASSIQRSSYNEQFF.